One T cell receptor (beta chain) is described in this entry. This clonotype was detected only a few times. Its antigen has not been determined. There are no base qualities to consult, and no much larger clone falls within one base. This sample is drawn from a study of blood T cells in healthy people across ages (dated by TCRdb to between 2014 and 2017). Background on the whole study: In model experiments, roughly one uniquely barcoded TCR beta cDNA molecule per two T cells was captured by template switching. For two donors (one aged 18 to 30 and one aged 80 or older), the study analyzed two additional independent replicas of 1 million unique cDNA reads from the same blood draw. Donors of different ages were randomly distributed across sequencing lanes to avoid experimental bias. To track age-related changes in TCR beta repertoire diversity, the study relied on deep sequencing normalized with unique cDNA molecular identifiers. Four age groups were formed from the donors: young (average approximately 17 years), middle-aged (just under 40), aged (around 62) and long-lived (more than 75).

Overall study results and their limits: Since profiling was done on bulk unsorted PBMCs, naive and antigen-experienced compartments could not be conclusively compared. There was a strong correlation between observed TCR beta diversity and the percentage of naive T cells measured by flow cytometry. Estimates of total diversity based on one million sequenced T cells were considered lower bounds and underestimates. Donor CMV infection status was unknown, potentially confounding age-related changes in expanded clonotypes. Compared with the aged group, more naive CD4+ T cells, fewer expanded clones and increased TCR diversity were shown by the long-lived group, suggesting age selection. Observed TCR beta diversity per million T cells fell roughly linearly with age, and a significant reduction was already apparent by age approximately 40.

Receptor libraries were prepared by 5' RACE. Sequenced using an Illumina HiSeq 2500. A second PCR of roughly 6 to 11 cycles was performed with a sample-barcoded 5' primer and a J-beta primer mix. A unique molecular identifier was introduced onto each TCR beta cDNA molecule by a template-switch 5' adaptor carrying 12 random nucleotides. Each sample yielded at least 2.5 million CDR3-containing paired-end reads. First-strand cDNA was synthesized from all RNA with the Mint cDNA synthesis kit, primed by a TRBC-specific oligonucleotide. All cDNA was treated with uracil-DNA glycosylase and then went through a first 18-cycle PCR with the universal primers M1SS and BC2_uni_R. As for the authors' bioinformatics: For normalization, 1 million high-quality reads were randomly selected from each sample, with every read carrying a distinct molecular identifier. Instead of being binned into consensus sequences, reads that shared molecular identifiers were thrown out. MiTCR, with a Q25 quality threshold and the strictest error-elimination algorithm, was used for CDR3 identification, clonotype clustering and error correction. A nonparametric unseen species model with Euler transformation was used to estimate a lower bound on total TCR beta diversity. TCRdb took the public reads, trimmed them with fastp at Q25, ran MiXCR for clone calling and kept in-frame beta chains. When rows share a CDR3 protein, they turn into one entry using the most common DNA and genes. The V and J calls come from TCRdb's annotation, not from the publication. Present in this sample are 660,000 or so distinct CDR3 sequences, 58% of which were seen just once. In total, the top ten clones hold around 37% of the sample.

Measured from the cysteine to the phenylalanine, the CDR3 is 16 residues long. Left in the record is the CDR3 DNA by itself, 48 bases read in frame from the first base. CDR1 SGHTA and CDR2 FQGNSA were looked up in the germline V gene. V loses 0 bases of germline sequence and J loses 7 bases, and the interval between the two ends is 13 bases. The approximately 41 donors, aged about 6 to 95 years, were systemically healthy Caucasian individuals from Russia. Roughly 11 milliliters of peripheral blood were drawn from each donor into EDTA-treated Vacutainer tubes. PBMCs were isolated by Ficoll-Paque density-gradient centrifugation, with at least 6 million obtained per sample. Trizol reagent was used to extract total RNA from the PBMCs, yielding at least 5.5 micrograms per sample. For every donor, flow cytometry on a PBMC aliquot measured the percentage of naive CD45RAhigh/CD27high T cells.

Sequenced sample: blood. Recombination linked TRBV7-2 to TRBJ1-6, with TRBD1 tentatively as D gene (5 bases match). The sequence was collected from a man in his sixties in good health. The CDR3 region has the sequence CASSLAAGGSNSPLHF. Read as DNA, the sequence is TGTGCCAGCAGCTTAGCTGCTGGGGGAAGCAATTCACCCCTCCACTTT. The reference TRBV7-2 and TRBJ1-6 proteins fill in what lies around the CDR3, so the full variable domain reads GAGVSQSPSNKVTEKGKDVELRCDPISGHTALYWYRQSLGQGLEFLIYFQGNSAPDKSGLPSDRFSAERTGGSVSTLTIQRTQQEDSAVYLCASSLAAGGSNSPLHFGNGTRLTVT.